This is a list of T cell receptor beta chains from one sample in a study of regulatory T cells in long-lasting Graves disease. TCRdb re-derived calls from the multiplex PCR reads in MiXCR, one entry per CDR3 protein. The data contain more than 450,000 distinct CDR3 sequences, around 11% of them seen just once; the ten biggest clones take up around 10%. These records were also assigned to another study, of T cells in Graves' hyperthyroidism and ophthalmopathy.

This specimen consisted of peripheral blood mononuclear cells (PBMCs), obtained at new diagnosis, from a patient treated with antithyroid drugs. The receptors were gathered from a woman younger than 45 with Graves disease. CDR3s include the opening cysteine and the closing phenylalanine or tryptophan. The order of the fields is clone size, V gene, D gene, J gene, CDR3 DNA, CDR3 protein. The D gene is left open where the match is weak. Part of the rows lack a size; the others show once, few, many or a class for expanded clones.

clone_size: many; v_call: TRBV6-2/TRBV6-3; d_call: TRBD1; j_call: TRBJ2-7; cdr3_nt: TGTGCCAGCAGTTACTCCCCAGGGGGAACCTACGAGCAGTACTTC; cdr3_aa: CASSYSPGGTYEQYF
clone_size: many; v_call: TRBV9; d_call: -; j_call: TRBJ2-1; cdr3_nt: TGTGCCAGCAGCGTTCAGGGGGGAGGGAGGGGCAATGAGCAGTTCTTC; cdr3_aa: CASSVQGGGRGNEQFF
clone_size: many; v_call: TRBV11-3; d_call: -; j_call: TRBJ2-1; cdr3_nt: TGTGCCAGCAGCTTATTGTGGGGCCAAAGCTCCTACAATGAGCAGTTCTTC; cdr3_aa: CASSLLWGQSSYNEQFF
clone_size: many; v_call: TRBV7-9; d_call: -; j_call: TRBJ2-1; cdr3_nt: TGTGCCAGCAGCTTAGTCCTGCAGTTCTTC; cdr3_aa: CASSLVLQFF
clone_size: -; v_call: TRBV27; d_call: TRBD1; j_call: TRBJ1-1; cdr3_nt: TGTGCCAGCACCCCGACAGGGTTTACTGAAGCTTTCTTT; cdr3_aa: CASTPTGFTEAFF
clone_size: -; v_call: TRBV18; d_call: -; j_call: TRBJ2-5; cdr3_nt: TGTGCCAGCTCACCACTGGAAGGGGTGGAGACCCAGTACTTC; cdr3_aa: CASSPLEGVETQYF
clone_size: few; v_call: TRBV7-3; d_call: -; j_call: TRBJ1-5; cdr3_nt: TGTGCCAGCAGCTTAAATAGTCAAGGGAAGGGGCCCGGTAGCAATCAGCCCCAGCATTTT; cdr3_aa: CASSLNSQGKGPGSNQPQHF
clone_size: -; v_call: TRBV2; d_call: -; j_call: TRBJ1-6; cdr3_nt: TGTGCCAGCAGAAGACAGAGCAATTCACCCCTCCACTTT; cdr3_aa: CASRRQSNSPLHF
clone_size: many; v_call: TRBV6-1; d_call: -; j_call: TRBJ1-1; cdr3_nt: TGTGCCAGCAGTCCAGGGGCGTACACTGAAGCTTTCTTT; cdr3_aa: CASSPGAYTEAFF
clone_size: -; v_call: TRBV24-1; d_call: TRBD2; j_call: TRBJ2-1; cdr3_nt: TGTGCCACCAGTGACGCCCGTAGCGGGATGGGTAACAATGAGCAGTTCTTC; cdr3_aa: CATSDARSGMGNNEQFF
clone_size: few; v_call: TRBV19; d_call: TRBD1; j_call: TRBJ2-7; cdr3_nt: TGTGCCAGTAGCAGGTCCGGGACAGGGGTCCACGAGCAGTACTTC; cdr3_aa: CASSRSGTGVHEQYF
clone_size: many; v_call: TRBV2; d_call: TRBD1; j_call: TRBJ1-2; cdr3_nt: TGTGCCAGCAGTGACCCAGGGGGGAGCTATGGCTACACCTTC; cdr3_aa: CASSDPGGSYGYTF
clone_size: many; v_call: TRBV28; d_call: TRBD2; j_call: TRBJ2-1; cdr3_nt: TGTGCCAGCAGTCTTAGCGGGAGTAGGAATGAGCAGTTCTTC; cdr3_aa: CASSLSGSRNEQFF
clone_size: -; v_call: TRBV30; d_call: -; j_call: TRBJ2-1; cdr3_nt: TGTGCCTGGAATCGGAATAGGCGCTACAATGAGCAGTTCTTC; cdr3_aa: CAWNRNRRYNEQFF
clone_size: few; v_call: TRBV29-1; d_call: TRBD1; j_call: TRBJ1-1; cdr3_nt: TGCAGCGTAGACAGGGGAGAATGGACTGAAGCTTTCTTT; cdr3_aa: CSVDRGEWTEAFF
clone_size: -; v_call: TRBV6-5; d_call: -; j_call: TRBJ1-2; cdr3_nt: TGTGCCAGCAGTTACGGGGGGGGCTATGGCTACACCTTC; cdr3_aa: CASSYGGGYGYTF
clone_size: many; v_call: TRBV5-5; d_call: -; j_call: TRBJ1-2; cdr3_nt: TGTGCCAGCAGCTTAACGGGGGGCCCGGGCTATGGCTACACCTTC; cdr3_aa: CASSLTGGPGYGYTF
clone_size: -; v_call: TRBV19; d_call: -; j_call: TRBJ1-3; cdr3_nt: TGTGCCAGTTGCACCCAGGGGTCTGGAAACACCATATATTTT; cdr3_aa: CASCTQGSGNTIYF
clone_size: many; v_call: TRBV19; d_call: -; j_call: TRBJ2-5; cdr3_nt: TGTGCCAGTAGTGACGTAGGGTGGCAAGAGACCCAGTACTTC; cdr3_aa: CASSDVGWQETQYF
clone_size: -; v_call: TRBV6-1; d_call: -; j_call: TRBJ2-7; cdr3_nt: TGTGCCAGCAGCGGGCTCCACAGGACCTCCTACGAGCAGTACTTC; cdr3_aa: CASSGLHRTSYEQYF
clone_size: -; v_call: TRBV19; d_call: TRBD1; j_call: TRBJ1-4; cdr3_nt: TGTGCCAGCCGCCACAGGGGAGTGGAAGAAAAACTGTTTTTT; cdr3_aa: CASRHRGVEEKLFF
clone_size: -; v_call: TRBV9; d_call: -; j_call: TRBJ2-2; cdr3_nt: TGTGCCAGCAGCCCCCGTGGGACAAAGAACACCGGGGAGCTGTTTTTT; cdr3_aa: CASSPRGTKNTGELFF
clone_size: many; v_call: TRBV12-3/TRBV12-4; d_call: TRBD2; j_call: TRBJ2-3; cdr3_nt: TGTGCCAGCAGTTTGGGGCGGGAGTTCGTCGATACGCAGTATTTT; cdr3_aa: CASSLGREFVDTQYF
clone_size: few; v_call: TRBV19; d_call: -; j_call: TRBJ1-5; cdr3_nt: TGTGCCAGTAGTATAACTCCCGGTTCAGGGCAGCCCCGGCATTTT; cdr3_aa: CASSITPGSGQPRHF
clone_size: many; v_call: TRBV27; d_call: TRBD1; j_call: TRBJ1-2; cdr3_nt: TGTGCCAGCAGAAGCAGGGACAGGGGGAACTATGGCTACACCTTC; cdr3_aa: CASRSRDRGNYGYTF